This section outlines one T cell receptor beta chain sequence together with its context. The antigen remains undetermined. TCRdb called the RT-PCR reads again in MiXCR, with one record for every CDR3 protein. Here the sample spans 650,000 to 800,000 distinct CDR3 sequences, 14% being singletons. With 4 bases clipped from V and 4 bases from J, the junction kept 12 bases outside the gene matches. The CDR3 consists of 16 residues. Germline CDR1 reads KGHSH; CDR2 reads LQKENI. This sample was taken from a study of response to subunit inactivated influenza vaccine. Study-level points and caveats: Researchers suggested that each seasonal influenza vaccination recruits few new T cells.

The sequencing here drew on PBMCs from blood, taken approximately 15 days before vaccination. This chain connects TRBV18 to TRBJ2-5, with TRBD1 matching 7 bases. The receptor was isolated from a man over 45 who received an inactivated influenza vaccine. CDR3 residues: CASSRGGQAFGETQYF. The CDR3, as DNA: TGTGCCAGCTCACGGGGCGGACAGGCCTTCGGAGAGACCCAGTACTTC. Full variable domain (missing parts from reference TRBV18 and TRBJ2-5): NAGVMQNPRHLVRRRGQEARLRCSPMKGHSHVYWYRQLPEEGLKFMVYLQKENIIDESGMPKERFSAEFPKEGPSILRIQQVVRGDSAAYFCASSRGGQAFGETQYFGPGTRLLVL.